The 18 T cell receptor beta chains below were found in one sample sequenced in a study of T cell responses to AZD1222 COVID-19 vaccine. Data came from immunoSEQ multiplex PCR; TCRdb stores just in-frame clones and leaves some out. The table shows 95,000 to 150,000 clones, with about 91% occurring only once. The specimen was peripheral blood, collected on day 0 of AZD1222 vaccination. The receptors were sampled from an adult in good health.

The chain recombines TRBV6-2 or TRBV6-3 with TRBJ1-1; D is undetermined. Germline V gives CDR1 MNHEY, CDR2 SVGEGT. The CDR3 runs 14 residues. Deletions cut 2 bases from V and 3 bases from J, with 10 bases between. CDR3 nucleotides: TGTGCCAGCAGTTACGATCCAAGGTACACTGAAGCTTTCTTT. It is translated as CASSYDPRYTEAFF.

The J gene is TRBJ2-5, the V gene TRBV5-4; the D call may be TRBD1 or TRBD2 (5 bases each). Gene TRBJ2-7 matches the end of the DNA better, so the J call may be wrong. This CDR3 comprises 12 residues. Germline CDR1 and CDR2: SGHNT and YYREEE (reference sequence). CDR3 protein: CASSLKGSEQYF. The CDR3 DNA sequence: TGTGCCAGCAGCTTGAAGGGGAGCGAGCAGTACTTC.

CDR3 DNA sequence: TGTGCCAGCTCACCACCGACAGCGGGCACATACAATGAGCAGTTCTTC. Translated: CASSPPTAGTYNEQFF. The rearrangement links TRBV18 to TRBJ2-1; D is perhaps TRBD2 (6 bases). Trimming took 0 bases from V and 4 from J, leaving 13 bases between them. CDR1 and CDR2 (germline): KGHSH, LQKENI. The CDR3 runs 16 residues.

The chain has TRBV5-1 and TRBJ2-6; D not certain. The germline gives CDR1 SGHRS, CDR2 YFSETQ. Trimming pared 6 bases from V and 0 bases from J, leaving 10 bases between. This CDR3 spans 15 amino acids. The CDR3 reads CASTDDISGANVLTF. The CDR3 DNA reads as TGCGCCAGCACCGACGACATCTCTGGGGCCAACGTCCTGACTTTC. Combining the CDR3 with reference TRBV5-1 and TRBJ2-6 gives the whole variable domain KAGVTQTPRYLIKTRGQQVTLSCSPISGHRSVSWYQQTPGQGLQFLFEYFSETQRNKGNFPGRFSGRQFSNSRSEMNVSTLELGDSALYLCASTDDISGANVLTFGAGSRLTVL.

On this clone itself: One end of the junction does not line up with germline, which may come from a read error. The J gene is TRBJ2-1, the V gene TRBV2; 14 bases line up with TRBD2. Germline lookup yields CDR1 SNHLY and CDR2 FYNNEI. This CDR3 has 14 amino acids. In DNA, the CDR3 is TGTGCCAGCAGTGAAGGACTAGCGGGAGGGCCTATGGTCTTC. Protein sequence: CASSEGLAGGPMVF.

The chain uses TRBV3-1 (or the pseudogene TRBV3-2) and TRBJ1-5, with D tentatively TRBD1 (5 bases). The CDR3 extends over 15 amino acids. Germline-derived CDR1 and CDR2 are LGHDT and YNNKEL (reference sequence). V lost 1 base and J 0 bases, leaving 7 bases between the germline ends. The CDR3 protein is CASSQGTPSNQPQHF. CDR3 bases: TGTGCCAGCAGCCAAGGGACACCTAGCAATCAGCCCCAGCATTTT.

The chain couples TRBV2 to TRBJ1-4, with D perhaps matching TRBD1 (6 bases). The germline CDR1 and CDR2 sequences are SNHLY and FYNNEI. This CDR3 spans 13 amino acids. V lost 9 bases and J 0 bases, leaving 8 bases between the germline ends. The CDR3 loop is CARRQATNEKLFF. The DNA of the CDR3 is TGTGCCAGGAGACAGGCAACTAATGAAAAACTGTTTTTT. The variable domain in full, completed from reference TRBV2 and TRBJ1-4, reads EPEVTQTPSHQVTQMGQEVILRCVPISNHLYFYWYRQILGQKVEFLVSFYNNEISEKSEIFDDQFSVERPDGSNFTLKIRSTKLEDSAMYFCARRQATNEKLFFGSGTQLSVL.

The CDR3 DNA follows: TGTGCCAGCAGTTCCGACCCAAATCAGCCCCAGCATTTT. Translating gives CASSSDPNQPQHF. The rearrangement joins TRBV12-3 or TRBV12-4 to TRBJ1-5, with no clear D. The CDR3 spans 13 residues. The ends were cut back, 4 bases at V and 4 bases at J, with 8 bases in the middle.

The V call is TRBV14, the J call TRBJ1-1; no reliable D call. The germline V gene encodes CDR1 SGHDN and CDR2 FVKESK. V was pared by 4 bases and J by 0 bases, with 6 bases between. This CDR3 is built from 13 residues. CDR3 sequence reads: CASSPHMNTEAFF. The CDR3 DNA reads TGTGCCAGCAGCCCACATATGAACACTGAAGCTTTCTTT.

In nucleotides, the CDR3 is TGTGCCAGCAGCTTCACAGCGGGAACGGCTGGGGCCAACGTCCTGACTTTC. Translating gives CASSFTAGTAGANVLTF. V gene TRBV9 combines with J gene TRBJ2-6; 7 positions match TRBD2. The CDR3 runs 17 residues. Per the germline V gene, CDR1 is SGDLS and CDR2 is YYNGEE. Trimming removed 4 bases from V and 2 bases from J; junction bases left unmatched: 9.

The chain joins TRBV7-2 to TRBJ1-5; TRBD1 might be the D (5 bases). V shed 2 bases and J shed 3 bases, with 11 bases lying between them. The CDR3 is 15 amino acids. CDR1 and CDR2 (germline): SGHTA, FQGNSA. This chain's CDR3 is CASSLMGDDNQPQHF. CDR3 nucleotide sequence: TGTGCCAGCAGCTTAATGGGGGATGACAATCAGCCCCAGCATTTT.

The chain combines TRBV4-1 with TRBJ2-2; D gene ambiguous. The CDR3 consists of 16 residues. The germline gives CDR1 MGHRA, CDR2 YSYEKL. Trimming cost V 0 bases and J 4 bases, with 12 bases left between them. The DNA for the CDR3 is TGCGCCAGCAGCCAAGACCACCAAGGAGCCACCGGGGAGCTGTTTTTT. Its translation is CASSQDHQGATGELFF.

The V and J genes are TRBV5-1 and TRBJ2-3; the D gene is possibly TRBD1 (5 bases). CDR3 length: 15 amino acids. Trimming took off 0 bases at V and 2 bases at J, with 10 bases between the two ends. The germline gives CDR1 SGHRS, CDR2 YFSETQ. The CDR3 spells CASSLEGIYTDTQYF. CDR3 nucleotide sequence: TGCGCCAGCAGCTTGGAGGGGATATACACAGATACGCAGTATTTT.

The CDR3 loop reads CASSSPTSGIPYTQYF. In DNA, the CDR3 is TGTGCCAGCAGCTCCCCGACTAGCGGCATCCCATATACGCAGTATTTT. V and J are TRBV11-2 and TRBJ2-3; 9 nucleotides match TRBD2. CDR3 length equals 16 residues. Germline V gene data show CDR1 as SGHAT and CDR2 as FQNNGV. The trim removed 4 bases at V and 7 bases at J, leaving 12 bases unmatched.

This clone has only one observation. This rearrangement joins TRBV5-4 to TRBJ1-2, with 8 bases that match TRBD1. Trimming at V came to 3 bases and at J to 2 bases, leaving 3 bases not matched to a gene. The CDR3 totals 14 residues. The V gene's germline CDR1 is SGHNT and CDR2 YYREEE (reference sequence). This chain's CDR3 is CASSSGGPNYGYTF. Here the CDR3 DNA reads TGTGCCAGCAGCTCAGGGGGCCCGAACTATGGCTACACCTTC.

This chain links TRBV5-1 with TRBJ2-1; D gene uncertain. Germline V lookup: CDR1 SGHRS, CDR2 YFSETQ. This CDR3 contains 16 residues. Between the trimmed V and J ends, which lost 0 bases and 0 bases, there was a span of 10 bases. The chain's CDR3 is CASSLAGDSSYNEQFF. CDR3 coding DNA: TGCGCCAGCAGCTTGGCCGGCGACTCCTCCTACAATGAGCAGTTCTTC.

This clone occurred once. This chain joins TRBV9 and TRBJ1-2; a possible D gene is TRBD1 (6 bases). Germline values: CDR1 SGDLS, CDR2 YYNGEE. The length of the CDR3 is 14 residues. Trimming removed 4 bases from V and 4 bases from J, with 14 bases in between. The CDR3, as DNA: TGTGCCAGCAGCCCCCAGGGGCCCATCTATGGCTACACCTTC. Amino acids: CASSPQGPIYGYTF.

V usage is TRBV20-1 and J usage is TRBJ1-5, with a tentative D call TRBD1 (5 bases). Trimming stripped 3 bases from V and 3 bases from J, with 15 bases between. This CDR3 contains 15 residues. Germline assignment: CDR1 DFQATT and CDR2 SNEGSKA (reference sequence). The CDR3 DNA reads as TGCAGTGCTAGTGAGCCATTGGGGGACAATCAGCCCCAGCATTTT. Its translation: CSASEPLGDNQPQHF.